One and the same sample provided the 28 T cell receptor beta chains below, sequenced in a study of post-analysis software for immune sequencing data. These receptors' targets are unknown. General observations from the study: Patients showed TRBV5-6, TRBV5-1 and TRBV20-1 among four to six TRBV segments more frequent than in controls.

Presence of unique molecular identifiers characterized the TCR beta cDNA libraries. TCRdb used MiXCR to reprocess the PCR reads, holding one entry per CDR3 protein. Altogether more than 500,000 distinct CDR3 sequences are present, around a third being singletons, with the ten largest covering 4.5% to 7.5%. Material: blood. The origin of the receptors is a girl aged 2 to 17 with multiple sclerosis.

The J gene is TRBJ2-5, the V gene TRBV7-7, with a tentative D call TRBD2 (6 bases). Germline V CDR1 and CDR2: SSHAT, FNYEAQ (reference sequence). Trimming shortened V by 5 bases and J by 3 bases, and 13 bases separated the two germline ends. The CDR3 extends over 14 amino acids. CDR3 protein: CASSRVGGKETQYF. CDR3 bases: TGTGCCAGCAGCCGAGTCGGGGGAAAAGAGACCCAGTACTTC.

This clonotype turned up a few times. V gene TRBV29-1 combines with J gene TRBJ1-2; 10 bases line up with TRBD1. This CDR3 has 14 residues. V gave up 4 bases and J gave up 8 bases; unmatched junction bases: 10. The germline gives CDR1 SQVTM, CDR2 ANQGSEA. In DNA form, the CDR3 reads TGCAGCGTTGTCGGGACAGGGGTCCCACGGGGCTACACCTTC. Encoded protein: CSVVGTGVPRGYTF.

This clonotype was seen a handful of times. The chain combines TRBV2 with TRBJ2-3; the D gene is possibly TRBD2 (5 bases). Germline V lookup: CDR1 SNHLY, CDR2 FYNNEI. The CDR3 runs to 14 residues. Between the trimmed V and J ends, which lost 8 bases and 2 bases, there was a span of 14 bases. In DNA form, the CDR3 reads TGTGCCAGCCGAGCGGCGGAAGCCACAGATACGCAGTATTTT. Translating gives CASRAAEATDTQYF.

J is TRBJ2-5 and V is TRBV4-1; D might be TRBD1 (6 bases). The CDR3 sequence is 16 residues long. V lost 0 bases, J lost 5 bases, and 16 bases lay in between. Germline CDR1 and CDR2: MGHRA and YSYEKL. This chain's CDR3 is CASSQEPPGAHETQYF. CDR3 sequence (DNA): TGCGCCAGCAGCCAAGAACCCCCAGGGGCCCACGAGACCCAGTACTTC.

A few counts support this clonotype. The genes are TRBV3-1 and TRBJ2-1; tentatively, D is TRBD1 (6 bases). CDR3 length equals 12 residues. The germline V and J ends were trimmed by 4 bases and 6 bases, with 7 bases remaining between them. Germline V CDR1 and CDR2: LGHDT, YNNKEL (reference sequence). Written as DNA, the CDR3 is TGTGCCAGCAGCCGGACAGTCAATGAGCAGTTCTTC. Its translation is CASSRTVNEQFF.

The genes are TRBV6-5 and TRBJ2-3; 7 nucleotides match TRBD1. V dropped 2 bases and J dropped 1; count of bases not matched to a gene: 9. Germline CDR1 and CDR2: MNHEY and SVGAGI. The CDR3 is made up of 17 amino acids. CDR3 bases: TGTGCCAGCAGTTACCTCACAGGGGTCTTGGGCACAGATACGCAGTATTTT. Protein product: CASSYLTGVLGTDTQYF.

The chain links TRBV5-1 to TRBJ2-3, with TRBD2 matching 12 bases. V shed 3 bases and J 4 bases; nucleotides not matched to a gene: 9. CDR1 and CDR2 from the germline V gene are SGHRS and YFSETQ. CDR3 length: 17 amino acids. In nucleotides, the CDR3 is TGCGCCAGCAGCTCCGGACTAGCGGGGATGGGGGCAGATACGCAGTATTTT. Translation gives CASSSGLAGMGADTQYF. The entire variable domain, with the rest obtained from reference TRBV5-1 and TRBJ2-3, is as follows: KAGVTQTPRYLIKTRGQQVTLSCSPISGHRSVSWYQQTPGQGLQFLFEYFSETQRNKGNFPGRFSGRQFSNSRSEMNVSTLELGDSALYLCASSSGLAGMGADTQYFGPGTRLTVL.

The chain's CDR3 is CASSSPGLGQETQYF. CDR3 in DNA: TGCGCCAGCAGCTCCCCGGGACTAGGCCAAGAGACCCAGTACTTC. The chain links TRBV5-1 to TRBJ2-5; TRBD2 agrees at 8 bases. This CDR3 contains 15 residues. J lost 1 base, V lost 3 bases, and 5 bases had no gene match. Germline CDR1 reads SGHRS; CDR2 reads YFSETQ.

The chain links TRBV20-1 to TRBJ2-5; 10 nucleotides line up with TRBD2. Trimming took 4 bases from V and 10 from J; bases not matched to a gene: 6. Per the germline V gene, CDR1 is DFQATT and CDR2 is SNEGSKA (reference sequence). CDR3 length: 12 amino acids. DNA of the CDR3: TGCAGTGCTAATAGCGGGGGGCGAGACCAGTACTTC. Residues: CSANSGGRDQYF.

This clonotype has just a few counts. The V and J genes are TRBV7-9 and TRBJ2-5; D is possibly TRBD1 (6 bases). The V end was cut by 2 bases, the J end by 4 bases, with 20 bases between. Germline CDR1 is SEHNR and CDR2 is FQNEAQ (reference sequence). The CDR3 spans 17 residues. The CDR3 loop is CASSLSLSGRGGETQYF. In DNA, the CDR3 is TGTGCCAGCAGCTTATCGCTCTCCGGCAGGGGTGGAGAGACCCAGTACTTC.

V is TRBV7-2 and J is TRBJ2-3; 10 nucleotides match TRBD1. Trimming took 5 bases from V and 6 from J; bases not matched to a gene: 8. Germline-derived CDR1 and CDR2 are SGHTA and FQGNSA. The CDR3 sequence is 15 residues long. This CDR3 is CASSREGQGLDTQYF. The CDR3 bases are TGTGCCAGCAGCAGAGAGGGACAGGGGTTGGATACGCAGTATTTT.

This chain joins TRBV15 and TRBJ1-2; D possibly corresponds to TRBD1 (5 bases). Trimming shortened V by 8 bases and J by 3 bases, and 13 bases separated the two germline ends. Germline values: CDR1 LNHNV, CDR2 YYDKDF (reference sequence). The CDR3 totals 13 residues. The CDR3 DNA reads TGTGCCACCCGACCATGGGGGGACTATGGCTACACCTTC. The encoded protein is CATRPWGDYGYTF.

The chain carries TRBV5-1 and TRBJ2-1; D possibly corresponds to TRBD2 (5 bases). Germline loops: CDR1 SGHRS, CDR2 YFSETQ. V was shortened by 4 bases and J by 5 bases, with 13 bases between the two germline ends. This CDR3 has 14 amino acids. CDR3 sequence reads: CASSADPRDNEQFF. In nucleotides, the CDR3 is TGCGCCAGCAGCGCGGACCCGAGGGACAATGAGCAGTTCTTC.

The chain carries TRBV6-5 and TRBJ1-5, with a weak D call TRBD1 (5 bases). Trimming took off 5 bases at V and 9 bases at J, with 11 bases between the two ends. This CDR3 comprises 12 residues. The V gene's germline CDR1 is MNHEY and CDR2 SVGAGI. The CDR3 DNA sequence: TGTGCCAGCAGTGAGCCGGGGCTGCCCCAGCATTTT. Translating gives CASSEPGLPQHF.

DNA of the CDR3: TGCAGTGCTAGAGATCTCGGCAAAGAGGGGATCAATGAGCAGTTCTTC. This codes for CSARDLGKEGINEQFF. The chain links TRBV20-1 to TRBJ2-1, with D possibly called TRBD1 or TRBD2 (5 bases each). The CDR3 extends over 16 amino acids. Germline-derived CDR1 and CDR2 are DFQATT and SNEGSKA (reference sequence). V was trimmed by 0 bases and J by 6 bases, leaving 18 bases between them.

There are a few counts of this clonotype. The gene calls are TRBV7-8 and TRBJ2-6, with 7 bases that match TRBD1. Trimming cost V 1 base and J 4 bases; bases outside gene matches: 4. In germline, CDR1 is SGHVS, CDR2 FQNEAQ. This CDR3 region has 16 residues. This CDR3 reads CASSLDRGNGANVLTF. In DNA, the CDR3 is TGTGCCAGCAGCTTAGACAGGGGTAACGGGGCCAACGTCCTGACTTTC.

This chain links TRBV20-1 with TRBJ2-1, with 7 nucleotides matching TRBD2. Germline V gene data show CDR1 as DFQATT and CDR2 as SNEGSKA (reference sequence). This CDR3 region has 15 residues. V lost 6 bases to trimming and J lost 5 bases; unmatched junction nucleotides: 13. CDR3 amino acids: CSAPTSSTSDNEQFF. For the CDR3, the DNA is TGCAGTGCCCCGACTAGCTCAACGTCTGACAATGAGCAGTTCTTC.

The chain combines TRBV11-2 with TRBJ2-5; no clear D. The J call may be mistaken, given a closer DNA end match to TRBJ2-7. The CDR3 spans 13 residues. Germline values: CDR1 SGHAT, CDR2 FQNNGV. The CDR3 region is CASSLVSHYEQYF. CDR3 DNA: TGTGCCAGCAGCTTAGTTTCCCATTACGAGCAGTACTTC.

This clonotype was detected a few times. The V gene is TRBV9, the J gene TRBJ2-5; possible D gene TRBD1, 5 bases. The CDR3 loop spans 13 amino acids. CDR1 and CDR2 (germline): SGDLS, YYNGEE. The V and J ends lost 0 bases and 4 bases respectively, with 7 bases between them. The CDR3 DNA is TGTGCCAGCAGCGTAGATCAGGGAGAGACCCAGTACTTC. Encoded protein: CASSVDQGETQYF.

The chain joins TRBV29-1 to TRBJ2-5; 12 bases match TRBD1. Germline assignment: CDR1 SQVTM and CDR2 ANQGSEA. The J segment lost 4 bases and the V segment lost 7 bases, leaving 13 bases of the junction unmatched. This CDR3 is built from 16 residues. CDR3 sequence: CSEAVSGTGGGETQYF. The DNA for the CDR3 is TGCAGCGAAGCGGTCAGCGGGACAGGGGGCGGAGAGACCCAGTACTTC.

This clonotype was detected a few times. The chain joins TRBV5-1 to TRBJ2-5; 13 nucleotides match TRBD2. Germline trimming cut 4 bases from V and 2 bases from J; bases unmatched to any gene: 11. Germline assignment: CDR1 SGHRS and CDR2 YFSETQ. The CDR3 extends over 18 amino acids. The CDR3 loop is CASSALTSGGYLQETQYF. For the CDR3, the DNA is TGCGCCAGCAGCGCCCTGACTAGCGGGGGGTACTTACAAGAGACCCAGTACTTC.

This sequence joins TRBV20-1 and TRBJ2-3, with unresolved D. The V gene's germline CDR1 is DFQATT and CDR2 SNEGSKA (reference sequence). The CDR3 sequence is 13 residues long. V lost 7 bases, J lost 1 base, and 12 bases lay in between. The CDR3 DNA sequence: TGCAGTGTTCTAGGATCGGGCACAGATACGCAGTATTTT. It encodes CSVLGSGTDTQYF.

The J gene is TRBJ2-7, the V gene TRBV20-1; D is ambiguous. V gave up 0 bases and J gave up 2 bases, with 8 bases separating them. The CDR3 covers 13 residues. Per germline, CDR1 DFQATT and CDR2 SNEGSKA (reference sequence). This chain's CDR3 is CSARELQTYEQYF. The DNA for the CDR3 is TGCAGTGCTAGAGAACTGCAGACCTACGAGCAGTACTTC.

The chain uses TRBV4-1 and TRBJ2-5, with a weak D call TRBD1 (5 bases). This CDR3 is built from 14 residues. The germline CDR1 and CDR2 sequences are MGHRA and YSYEKL. Trimming stripped 1 base from V and 2 bases from J, with 8 bases between. The CDR3 sequence: CASSQVGAQETQYF. The CDR3 nucleotides read TGCGCCAGCAGCCAAGTAGGGGCACAAGAGACCCAGTACTTC.

This clonotype was seen repeatedly, ten times or more. At one end the junction does not follow the germline gene, possibly because of a read error. The gene calls are TRBV5-1 and TRBJ2-3; D call uncertain. CDR3 length: 13 residues. Germline V gene lookup returns CDR1 SGHRS and CDR2 YFSETQ. The CDR3 sequence: CASSLGRTDTQYF. The CDR3 nucleotides are TGTGCCAGCAGTCTAGGCCGCACAGATACGCAGTATTTT.

Only a few counts were recorded for this clonotype. A read error may explain this, as a much larger clone is one base away. This chain uses TRBV6-5 with TRBJ2-3; tentatively, D is TRBD1 (5 bases). Trimming left V 6 bases short and J 1 base short, with 8 bases between. Germline CDR1 and CDR2: MNHEY and SVGAGI. There are 13 residues in the CDR3. The CDR3 sequence: CASRQDGTDTQYF. The CDR3, as DNA: TGTGCCAGCAGACAGGACGGCACAGATACGCAGTATTTT.

This chain connects TRBV28 to TRBJ2-1; 9 bases align to TRBD2. CDR3 length: 16 amino acids. With 6 bases clipped from V and 4 bases from J, the junction kept 10 bases outside the gene matches. Germline V gene data show CDR1 as MDHEN and CDR2 as SYDVKM. CDR3 region: CASSSASGGKYNEQFF. CDR3 in DNA: TGTGCCAGCAGCTCCGCAAGCGGGGGGAAGTACAATGAGCAGTTCTTC. The variable domain in full, completed from reference TRBV28 and TRBJ2-1, reads DVKVTQSSRYLVKRTGEKVFLECVQDMDHENMFWYRQDPGLGLRLIYFSYDVKMKEKGDIPEGYSVSREKKERFSLILESASTNQTSMYLCASSSASGGKYNEQFFGPGTRLTVL.

The table lists this clonotype with a few counts. V gene TRBV29-1 combines with J gene TRBJ2-3; D gene ambiguous. The CDR3 runs 12 residues. V lost 5 bases to trimming and J lost 4 bases, with 10 bases between them. Germline V gives CDR1 SQVTM, CDR2 ANQGSEA. The CDR3 nucleotides read TGCAGCGTTAGGTTGCTGGCAGATACGCAGTATTTT. This codes for CSVRLLADTQYF.